Below are 16 T cell receptor beta chains sequenced from a single sample in a study of response to subunit inactivated influenza vaccine. One entry per CDR3 protein results from TCRdb running MiXCR on the RT-PCR reads. The table lists a few hundred thousand distinct CDR3 sequences, approximately 10% of them singletons. The data also belong to a second study, concerning T cells expressing NK-cell markers. As reported in that work: TCR beta libraries carry UMIs added by 5'RACE template switching.

This material consisted of PBMCs from blood, taken on the day of vaccination. The receptors shown here come from a man in his fifties or sixties who received an inactivated influenza vaccine.

The rearrangement links TRBV29-1 to TRBJ1-2, with 7 positions matching TRBD1. J was trimmed by 6 bases and V by 8 bases; bases with no gene match: 6. CDR3 size: 11 residues. Germline-derived CDR1 and CDR2 are SQVTM and ANQGSEA. The CDR3 coding sequence is TGCAGCCTCTCCAGGGGGAATGGCTACACCTTC. As protein: CSLSRGNGYTF.

This clonotype turned up a few times. The chain carries TRBV12-3 or TRBV12-4 and TRBJ1-2; TRBD1 agrees at 7 bases. This CDR3 has 15 residues. V dropped 5 bases and J dropped 2; count of bases not matched to a gene: 8. The CDR3 here is CASSRPRTGNYGYTF. Here the CDR3 DNA reads TGTGCCAGCAGTCGGCCAAGGACAGGAAACTATGGCTACACCTTC.

This chain links TRBV25-1 with TRBJ2-1; no clear D gene. The germline V and J ends were trimmed by 4 bases and 5 bases, with 12 bases remaining between them. The length of the CDR3 is 14 residues. Germline CDR1 is MGHDK and CDR2 is SYGVNS. This CDR3 is CASSGYGRNNEQFF. The CDR3 DNA sequence: TGTGCCAGCAGTGGATACGGACGGAACAATGAGCAGTTCTTC.

This clonotype turned up a few times. The chain combines TRBV5-1 with TRBJ2-3; D ambiguous. The V end lost 0 bases, the J end lost 3 bases, and 11 bases lay between the germline ends. Per germline, CDR1 SGHRS and CDR2 YFSETQ. CDR3 length: 15 residues. The CDR3 nucleotides read TGCGCCAGCAGCTTGGCCGCGAAGGGAACAGATACGCAGTATTTT. Protein sequence: CASSLAAKGTDTQYF.

This clonotype was detected a few times. The V call is TRBV28, the J call TRBJ2-7; 9 nucleotides match TRBD2. The J segment lost 3 bases and the V segment lost 7 bases, leaving 13 bases of the junction unmatched. Per germline, CDR1 MDHEN and CDR2 SYDVKM. CDR3 length: 16 residues. The CDR3 spells CASTLGGAGGYYEQYF. The CDR3 nucleotides read TGTGCCAGCACCTTGGGGGGGGCGGGAGGGTACTACGAGCAGTACTTC.

The CDR3, as DNA: TGTGCCAGCAGCTTACGGCCTAGCGGAGAGTACCAAGAGACCCAGTACTTC. This translates into CASSLRPSGEYQETQYF. V usage is TRBV7-2 and J usage is TRBJ2-5, with 7 bases that match TRBD2. This CDR3 region has 17 residues. V shed 2 bases and J 0 bases; nucleotides not matched to a gene: 9. Per germline, CDR1 SGHTA and CDR2 FQGNSA.

This clonotype was seen only once. This chain links TRBV20-1 with TRBJ2-7, with TRBD2 identical over 14 bases. V shed 5 bases, J shed 4 bases, and the junction held 4 bases outside the gene matches. Germline CDR1 reads DFQATT; CDR2 reads SNEGSKA (reference sequence). The CDR3 consists of 14 residues. As DNA, the CDR3 is TGCAGTGCTTGGGGACTAGCGGGGGCATACGAGCAGTACTTC. It translates to CSAWGLAGAYEQYF.

The chain joins TRBV29-1 to TRBJ2-3; D is perhaps TRBD2 (5 bases). CDR1 SQVTM and CDR2 ANQGSEA come from the germline V gene. Trimming took 5 bases from V and 0 from J, leaving 15 bases between them. The CDR3 covers 15 residues. The CDR3 sequence: CSVLSGGDSTDTQYF. In nucleotides, the CDR3 is TGCAGCGTTCTCAGCGGTGGGGATAGCACAGATACGCAGTATTTT.

This clonotype was counted between two and nine times. The rearrangement joins TRBV12-3 or TRBV12-4 to TRBJ2-2; D remains ambiguous. The CDR3 is made up of 14 amino acids. V shed 3 bases and J shed 6 bases, with 11 bases lying between them. This chain's CDR3 is CASSFLGEAGELFF. Here the CDR3 DNA reads TGTGCCAGCAGTTTTTTAGGAGAAGCCGGGGAGCTGTTTTTT.

This chain connects TRBV20-1 to TRBJ2-3; D is possibly TRBD2 (6 bases). Germline loops: CDR1 DFQATT, CDR2 SNEGSKA (reference sequence). V gave up 5 bases and J gave up 5 bases, with 20 bases separating them. The CDR3 spans 15 residues. CDR3 protein: CSAQPGLPRGDTQYF. CDR3 nucleotide sequence: TGCAGTGCTCAACCGGGACTGCCACGGGGAGATACGCAGTATTTT.

The rearrangement links TRBV19 to TRBJ2-7, with 8 nucleotides matching TRBD1. The junction had 31 bases not matched to a gene; V was cut back by 5 bases and J by 4 bases. The CDR3 extends over 22 amino acids. The V gene's germline CDR1 is LNHDA and CDR2 SQIVND (reference sequence). CDR3 protein: CASSSMGKYLTPGTGPLYEQYF. DNA for the CDR3: TGTGCCAGTAGTTCGATGGGGAAATATCTAACGCCGGGGACAGGACCTCTGTACGAGCAGTACTTC.

CDR3 coding DNA: TGTGCCAGCAGCTTACAGGAGAACACTGAAGCTTTCTTT. Amino acids: CASSLQENTEAFF. J is TRBJ1-1 and V is TRBV5-5, with D possibly TRBD1 on 5 matching bases. This CDR3 spans 13 amino acids. In germline, CDR1 is SGHKS, CDR2 YYEKEE (reference sequence). The V gene lost 2 bases and the J gene lost 1 base, with 6 bases spanning the gap.

This chain connects TRBV20-1 to TRBJ2-7; TRBD2 is a possible D gene (6 bases). The germline gives CDR1 DFQATT, CDR2 SNEGSKA (reference sequence). CDR3 length: 14 residues. V lost 5 bases, J lost 7 bases, and 21 bases lay in between. For the CDR3, the DNA is TGCAGTGCTGAACGTAGCGGTTCTGGTGGGGAGCAGTACTTC. Encoded protein: CSAERSGSGGEQYF.

This clonotype was seen many times. The rearrangement joins TRBV12-3 or TRBV12-4 to TRBJ1-5, with 10 positions matching TRBD1. This CDR3 is built from 14 residues. With V trimmed by 6 bases and J by 8 bases, 7 bases remained unmatched. This CDR3 reads CASRKTGGAEPQHF. The DNA for the CDR3 is TGTGCCAGCAGAAAGACAGGGGGCGCGGAGCCCCAGCATTTT.

There are a few counts of this clonotype. The chain employs TRBV4-1 and TRBJ2-7; D is possibly TRBD1 or TRBD2 (5 bases each). CDR1 is MGHRA and CDR2 is YSYEKL in the germline V gene. V was shortened by 4 bases and J by 4 bases, with 11 bases between the two germline ends. The length of the CDR3 is 13 residues. The chain's CDR3 is CASSLNGGYEQYF. The CDR3 nucleotides are TGCGCCAGCAGCCTCAATGGGGGTTACGAGCAGTACTTC.

This clonotype was seen a few times. This chain joins TRBV10-3 and TRBJ2-3, with 9 bases matching TRBD1. CDR3 size: 15 residues. From germline, CDR1 is ENHRY and CDR2 SYGVKD. Germline trimming cut 5 bases from V and 6 bases from J; bases unmatched to any gene: 9. CDR3 sequence: CAISPSGQGMDTQYF. DNA of the CDR3: TGTGCCATCAGTCCCTCGGGACAGGGAATGGATACGCAGTATTTT.